Listed below are T cell receptor beta chains from one sample, sequenced in a study of blood T cell repertoires in COVID-19. The table came from immunoSEQ multiplex PCR; TCRdb's copy has only in-frame clones and leaves some out. This sample yields a few hundred thousand clones, of which around 86% are seen a single time; over 2% belongs to the top ten. Sequenced input: peripheral blood. The receptor source for this set is a man aged 25 to 40 who had recovered from COVID-19. The CDR3 runs from the conserved cysteine through the conserved F or W. The D gene is left open where the match is weak. Where a row states a size, it is once, few, many or the class of an expanded clone; other rows omit it.

j_call | d_call | v_call | clone_size | cdr3_nt | cdr3_aa
TRBJ2-5 | . | TRBV5-6 | . | TGTGCCAGCAGCTTGGGGATAGCACAAGAGACCCAGTACTTC | CASSLGIAQETQYF
TRBJ2-3 | TRBD2 | TRBV6-4 | . | TGTGCCAGCAGTGACTCGACACCCAGCGGGGGGGCAGATACGCAGTATTTT | CASSDSTPSGGADTQYF
TRBJ1-2 | TRBD1 | TRBV9 | . | TGTGCCAGCAGCGTAACGAACAGGGGAGGCGGCTACACCTTC | CASSVTNRGGGYTF
TRBJ1-2 | . | TRBV6-5 | . | TGTGCCAGCGGGCCAAGATCTTATGGCTACACCTTC | CASGPRSYGYTF
TRBJ1-1 | . | TRBV27 | . | TGTGCCAGCAGTTTCGCCAGGAACACTGAAGCTTTCTTT | CASSFARNTEAFF
TRBJ2-3 | TRBD2 | TRBV4-1 | . | TGCGCCAGCAGCCTCCCTCGGACTAGCGGGGGGTATACGCAGTATTTT | CASSLPRTSGGYTQYF
TRBJ2-7 | . | TRBV11-2 | . | TGTGCCAGCAGCTACCTCGGGGTCGAGCAGTACTTC | CASSYLGVEQYF
TRBJ2-7 | TRBD1 | TRBV6-5 | . | TGTGCCAGCAGTTACCGAAACAGGGGGCAGTACGAGCAGTACTTC | CASSYRNRGQYEQYF
TRBJ2-7 | . | TRBV9 | . | TGTGCCAGCAGCCGTACGGGGTCCCGACTCGACGAGCAGTACTTC | CASSRTGSRLDEQYF
TRBJ1-4 | . | TRBV11-2 | . | TGTGCCAGCGGCGGGCCGTCGCGGGAAAAACTGTTTTTT | CASGGPSREKLFF
TRBJ1-2 | . | TRBV7-8 | . | TGTGCCAGCAGCTTTGGCGGAAACTATGGCTACACCTTC | CASSFGGNYGYTF
TRBJ1-4 | . | TRBV18 | few | TGTGCCAGCTCACCACTGTCAGCGCGGGCTTTAAATGAAAAACTGTTTTTT | CASSPLSARALNEKLFF